This T cell receptor beta chain was recovered during a study of human T cells and chemical hapten exposure. TCRdb passed the RACE reads through MiXCR, listing each CDR3 protein once. The table includes some 38,000 distinct CDR3 sequences, 7.6% detected once. This clonotype was observed at least ten times. Time point indicated: pre-sensitization, week 0. Specified treatment: therapeutic diphenylcyclopropenone sensitization with weekly scalp DPC. V gave up 4 bases and J gave up 7 bases; unmatched junction bases: 2. CDR3 length equals 12 residues. CDR1 and CDR2 from the germline V gene are SQVTM and ANQGSEA.

This receptor was taken from a woman between 45 and 60 years old with alopecia areata. Some clones in this sample may be carry-over from other donors' samples. This chain uses TRBV29-1 with TRBJ2-1; TRBD2 matches at 9 bases. This specimen was whole blood, taken in connection with sensitization to the hapten diphenylcyclopropenone (DPC). The CDR3 bases are TGCAGCGTTGGCCTAGCGGGGAATGAGCAGTTCTTC. Amino acid sequence: CSVGLAGNEQFF.